Each of the 21 T cell receptor beta chains below was sequenced from the same sample in a study of cytomegalovirus exposure and HLA in healthy donors. PCR amplification relied on 60 Vbeta primers (plus 13 Jbeta primers). The repertoire was sequenced with immunoSEQ multiplex PCR; TCRdb's copy has only in-frame clones and lacks some. The table shows about 140,000 clones, with more than 70% occurring only once. Sequenced: PBMCs. The receptors derive from a man aged 50-59 years in good health and CMV-seronegative.

This clone has just a few counts. The chain combines TRBV5-5 with TRBJ2-2; D ambiguous. Per germline, CDR1 SGHKS and CDR2 YYEKEE (reference sequence). Trimming stripped 2 bases from V and 5 bases from J, with 7 bases between. The CDR3 runs to 13 residues. The CDR3 protein is CASSFQNTGELFF. The DNA for the CDR3 is TGTGCCAGCAGCTTTCAGAATACCGGGGAGCTGTTTTTT.

J is TRBJ2-7 and V is TRBV29-1; TRBD1 matches at 8 bases. The CDR3 runs 13 residues. Unmatched junction bases numbered 9, after V lost 6 bases and J lost 5 bases. CDR1 is SQVTM and CDR2 is ANQGSEA in the germline V gene. CDR3 sequence (DNA): TGCAGCGTATTACAGGGGGATAGGCACGAGCAGTACTTC. As protein: CSVLQGDRHEQYF.

The rearrangement joins TRBV19 to TRBJ2-7; TRBD2 matches at 12 bases. Germline V gene sequence: CDR1 LNHDA, CDR2 SQIVND (reference sequence). Unmatched junction bases numbered 9, after V lost 5 bases and J lost 1 base. This CDR3 spans 17 amino acids. CDR3 region: CASSSPTSGRPSYEQYF. In nucleotides, the CDR3 is TGTGCCAGTAGTTCCCCTACTAGCGGGAGGCCTTCCTACGAGCAGTACTTC. Variable domain in full (rest from reference TRBV19 and TRBJ2-7): DGGITQSPKYLFRKEGQNVTLSCEQNLNHDAMYWYRQDPGQGLRLIYYSQIVNDFQKGDIAEGYSVSREKKESFPLTVTSAQKNPTAFYLCASSSPTSGRPSYEQYFGPGTRLTVT.

V and J are TRBV2 and TRBJ1-6; 8 bases are shared with TRBD1. J was trimmed by 7 bases and V by 0 bases; bases with no gene match: 2. CDR1 and CDR2 (germline): SNHLY, FYNNEI. This CDR3 has 15 residues. The CDR3 nucleotides are TGTGCCAGCAGTGAAGCCCGACAGGGGAATTCACCCCTCCACTTT. Translation: CASSEARQGNSPLHF.

The chain has TRBV19 and TRBJ1-5; 10 bases agree with TRBD1. Germline V gives CDR1 LNHDA, CDR2 SQIVND (reference sequence). Losses at the gene ends were 5 bases for V and 1 base for J; bases not matched to a gene: 2. CDR3 length equals 15 residues. CDR3 amino acids: CASSGTGESNQPQHF. In DNA, the CDR3 is TGTGCCAGTAGTGGGACAGGGGAAAGCAATCAGCCCCAGCATTTT. Complete variable domain (other parts from reference TRBV19 and TRBJ1-5): DGGITQSPKYLFRKEGQNVTLSCEQNLNHDAMYWYRQDPGQGLRLIYYSQIVNDFQKGDIAEGYSVSREKKESFPLTVTSAQKNPTAFYLCASSGTGESNQPQHFGDGTRLSIL.

This chain links TRBV6-1 with TRBJ1-5; 8 bases are shared with TRBD1. Germline V gene lookup returns CDR1 MNHNS and CDR2 SASEGT. With 6 bases clipped from V and 7 bases from J, the junction kept 11 bases outside the gene matches. The CDR3 is 15 amino acids. CDR3 sequence: CASSRTGQGVQPQHF. The CDR3 region has the DNA TGTGCCAGCAGCCGCACTGGACAGGGCGTACAGCCCCAGCATTTT.

This clone has only a few counts. The chain combines TRBV7-9 with TRBJ1-1, with 7 bases that match TRBD1. CDR1 and CDR2 from the germline V gene are SEHNR and FQNEAQ (reference sequence). This CDR3 comprises 13 residues. Germline trimming cut 0 bases from V and 11 bases from J; bases unmatched to any gene: 6. The CDR3 spells CASSLATGNKAFF. In nucleotides, the CDR3 is TGTGCCAGCAGCTTAGCGACAGGGAATAAGGCTTTCTTT.

In its sample, this clone was seen a few times. In nucleotides, the CDR3 is TGTGCCAGCAGCTTCACGGGACAGGGGATTGAAAAACTGTTTTTT. Translation gives CASSFTGQGIEKLFF. The chain recombines TRBV7-9 with TRBJ1-4, with 10 bases matching TRBD1. Germline-derived CDR1 and CDR2 are SEHNR and FQNEAQ (reference sequence). Trimming took 3 bases from V and 7 from J; bases not matched to a gene: 5. This CDR3 region has 15 residues.

The chain combines TRBV29-1 with TRBJ1-5; D is perhaps TRBD1 (6 bases). V lost 6 bases and J 1 base, leaving 13 bases between the germline ends. Germline loops: CDR1 SQVTM, CDR2 ANQGSEA. The CDR3 has 14 residues. CDR3 in DNA: TGCAGCGTAACAGGGTCTCAGAGCAATCAGCCCCAGCATTTT. This sequence encodes CSVTGSQSNQPQHF.

This sequence joins TRBV27 and TRBJ2-1, with 8 nucleotides matching TRBD2. With 5 bases clipped from V and 8 bases from J, the junction kept 5 bases outside the gene matches. In germline, CDR1 is MNHEY, CDR2 SMNVEV (reference sequence). This CDR3 spans 13 amino acids. CDR3 in DNA: TGTGCCAGCAGTCCCGGGAGGGTCGATGAGCAGTTCTTC. Translating gives CASSPGRVDEQFF.

The chain couples TRBV7-2 to TRBJ2-3, with TRBD2 matching over 9 bases. The CDR3 sequence is 18 residues long. Losses at the gene ends were 5 bases for V and 2 bases for J; bases not matched to a gene: 14. Germline-derived CDR1 and CDR2 are SGHTA and FQGNSA. The DNA of the CDR3 is TGTGCCAGCAGCCCTAGAGGTACCGGACTAGCGCTCACAGATACGCAGTATTTT. Encoded protein: CASSPRGTGLALTDTQYF.

The chain recombines TRBV11-2 with TRBJ1-4; D is unresolved. Looked up from germline, CDR1 is SGHAT and CDR2 is FQNNGV. The CDR3 is made up of 15 amino acids. V was clipped by 1 base and J by 0 bases, with 6 bases between them. Written as DNA, the CDR3 is TGTGCCAGCAGCTTAGGGGCAGCAACTAATGAAAAACTGTTTTTT. It codes for CASSLGAATNEKLFF.

The genes are TRBV7-9 and TRBJ2-7; D is ambiguous. V was pared by 0 bases and J by 4 bases, with 16 bases between. This CDR3 is 16 amino acids long. The V gene's germline CDR1 is SEHNR and CDR2 FQNEAQ (reference sequence). CDR3 DNA sequence: TGTGCCAGCAGCTTAGCAGGTCGGCATAACGGGTACGAGCAGTACTTC. Protein: CASSLAGRHNGYEQYF.

Turning to this clone: Other DNA variants within this sample encode the same CDR3. The J gene is TRBJ2-7, the V gene TRBV9; 10 bases are shared with TRBD1. V was pared by 2 bases and J by 0 bases, with 5 bases of the junction left unmatched. Germline loops: CDR1 SGDLS, CDR2 YYNGEE. The CDR3 runs to 16 residues. CDR3 sequence (DNA): TGTGCCAGCAGCGTTGGGACAGGGGTCGACTCCTACGAGCAGTACTTC. Amino acid sequence: CASSVGTGVDSYEQYF. Drawing the rest from reference TRBV9 and TRBJ2-7, the complete variable domain is DSGVTQTPKHLITATGQRVTLRCSPRSGDLSVYWYQQSLDQGLQFLIQYYNGEERAKGNILERFSAQQFPDLHSELNLSSLELGDSALYFCASSVGTGVDSYEQYFGPGTRLTVT.

This chain connects TRBV5-1 to TRBJ2-3; 10 bases fit TRBD1. The length of the CDR3 is 15 residues. Germline V gene sequence: CDR1 SGHRS, CDR2 YFSETQ. Trimming at V came to 4 bases and at J to 5 bases, leaving 7 bases not matched to a gene. The CDR3 sequence is CASSPRQGAGDTQYF. For the CDR3, the DNA is TGCGCCAGCAGCCCGAGACAGGGGGCAGGAGATACGCAGTATTTT.

In its sample, this clone was seen a few times. The chain recombines TRBV5-6 with TRBJ1-5, with D possibly matching TRBD1 (6 bases). This CDR3 region has 13 residues. Per germline, CDR1 SGHDT and CDR2 YYEEEE. The V gene lost 2 bases and the J gene lost 7 bases, with 10 bases spanning the gap. As DNA, the CDR3 is TGTGCCAGCAGCTTTGGACAGAGGCAGCCCCAGCATTTT. Translated: CASSFGQRQPQHF.

The V and J genes are TRBV9 and TRBJ1-2; no clear D. CDR3 length: 15 residues. CDR1 and CDR2 (germline): SGDLS, YYNGEE. Trimming took 0 bases from V and 3 from J, leaving 12 bases between them. The CDR3 DNA is TGTGCCAGCAGCGTAGGAGGTTCGATCGACTATGGCTACACCTTC. Translation gives CASSVGGSIDYGYTF.

The CDR3 loop is CASSQGLQGLGEQYF. The CDR3, as DNA: TGCGCCAGCAGCCAAGGATTACAGGGGCTTGGGGAGCAGTACTTC. V gene TRBV4-1 combines with J gene TRBJ2-7; TRBD1 aligns across 7 bases. The V and J ends lost 1 base and 7 bases, in that order; junction bases with no gene match: 10. The CDR3 is 15 amino acids. The germline CDR1 and CDR2 sequences are MGHRA and YSYEKL.

This clone was recorded once. The DNA of the CDR3 is TGTGCCAGCAGGACAGATCCCGACAATCAGCCCCAGCATTTT. Translated: CASRTDPDNQPQHF. The chain joins TRBV2 to TRBJ1-5; D is perhaps TRBD1 (5 bases). Trimming cost V 6 bases and J 3 bases, with 12 bases left between them. CDR1 SNHLY and CDR2 FYNNEI come from the germline V gene. This CDR3 is 14 amino acids long.

The chain couples TRBV18 to TRBJ1-4, with D possibly being TRBD1 (5 bases). The V gene lost 2 bases and the J gene lost 4 bases, with 14 bases spanning the gap. Germline V gene data show CDR1 as KGHSH and CDR2 as LQKENI. The CDR3 loop spans 16 amino acids. CDR3 DNA sequence: TGTGCCAGCTCACCAGCTACAGGTGGCCTTAATGAAAAACTGTTTTTT. This encodes CASSPATGGLNEKLFF. Filled out from reference TRBV18 and TRBJ1-4, the complete variable domain reads NAGVMQNPRHLVRRRGQEARLRCSPMKGHSHVYWYRQLPEEGLKFMVYLQKENIIDESGMPKERFSAEFPKEGPSILRIQQVVRGDSAAYFCASSPATGGLNEKLFFGSGTQLSVL.

Written as DNA, the CDR3 is TGTGCCAGCAGCGTTAATAGCGGGAGTTTGGATGAGCAGTTCTTC. Protein product: CASSVNSGSLDEQFF. The J gene is TRBJ2-1, the V gene TRBV9; 9 bases line up with TRBD2. The V segment lost 2 bases and the J segment 8 bases; nucleotides outside the gene matches: 8. Looked up from germline, CDR1 is SGDLS and CDR2 is YYNGEE. There are 15 residues in the CDR3.